This T cell receptor (beta chain) was sequenced in a study of preoperative IRX-2 immunotherapy in early breast cancer. Sample treatment: preoperative locoregional IRX-2 cytokine immunotherapy. Measured with immunoSEQ multiplex PCR; TCRdb has only the in-frame clones, and not every one. The sample has about 98,000 clones; 86% are singletons. V shed 6 bases, J shed 2 bases, and the junction held 6 bases outside the gene matches. The CDR3 consists of 15 residues. Per germline, CDR1 MNHGY and CDR2 SAAAGT. The origin of this receptor is a human donor with breast cancer. This rearrangement joins TRBV6-8 to TRBJ2-3, with TRBD2 identical over 9 bases. This specimen consisted of tumor tissue, obtained after IRX-2 immunotherapy. CDR3 sequence reads: CASSLKREATDTQYF. The CDR3 DNA follows: TGTGCCAGCAGCCTAAAGCGGGAGGCCACAGATACGCAGTATTTT.